Listed here are 18 T cell receptor beta chains from one sample, sequenced in a study of T cell changes during pregnancy in multiple sclerosis. The method was immunoSEQ multiplex PCR; TCRdb's version includes in-frame clones alone and lacks a portion of them. The repertoire holds just under 20,000 clones, with about nine tenths as singletons. The input for sequencing was CD8+ T cells from peripheral blood mononuclear cells, taken in the third trimester of pregnancy. The receptors come from a female donor in good health, enrolled as a control in a pregnancy study.

CDR3 sequence: CASSVEGQTIETQYF. The CDR3 nucleotides read TGTGCCAGCAGCGTAGAGGGACAGACGATAGAGACCCAGTACTTC. The gene calls are TRBV9 and TRBJ2-5; 7 bases line up with TRBD1. Germline-derived CDR1 and CDR2 are SGDLS and YYNGEE. With V trimmed by 0 bases and J by 4 bases, 6 bases remained unmatched. The length of the CDR3 is 15 residues. The variable domain in full, with the rest retrieved from reference TRBV9 and TRBJ2-5, is DSGVTQTPKHLITATGQRVTLRCSPRSGDLSVYWYQQSLDQGLQFLIQYYNGEERAKGNILERFSAQQFPDLHSELNLSSLELGDSALYFCASSVEGQTIETQYFGPGTRLLVL.

The rearrangement joins TRBV5-4 to TRBJ1-2; 10 bases fit TRBD1. Per the germline V gene, CDR1 is SGHNT and CDR2 is YYREEE (reference sequence). The CDR3 covers 14 residues. V shed 4 bases and J 4 bases; nucleotides not matched to a gene: 4. CDR3 DNA: TGTGCCAGCAGCCGCGGGGACAGGGGCTATGGCTACACCTTC. This gives the protein CASSRGDRGYGYTF.

The rearrangement uses TRBV4-2 and TRBJ2-2; TRBD1 might be the D (6 bases). Germline-derived CDR1 and CDR2 are LGHNA and YNFKEQ. V was cut by 6 bases and J by 6 bases, with 17 bases left in between. This CDR3 has 15 amino acids. The CDR3 here is CASRLDPGVAGELFF. For the CDR3, the DNA is TGTGCCAGCAGACTCGACCCAGGGGTTGCCGGGGAGCTGTTTTTT.

The gene calls are TRBV27 and TRBJ2-7; 8 nucleotides agree with TRBD2. Germline CDR1 is MNHEY and CDR2 is SMNVEV (reference sequence). J was trimmed by 2 bases and V by 5 bases; bases with no gene match: 2. The CDR3 is made up of 13 amino acids. CDR3 nucleotide sequence: TGTGCCAGCAGTCCGACTAGCGCCTACGAGCAGTACTTC. It yields the protein CASSPTSAYEQYF.

V usage is TRBV6-1 and J usage is TRBJ1-6; D possibly corresponds to TRBD1 (6 bases). The germline gives CDR1 MNHNS, CDR2 SASEGT. This CDR3 has 13 amino acids. The germline V and J ends were trimmed by 10 bases and 7 bases, with 14 bases remaining between them. Here the CDR3 reads CATDRSENSPLHF. CDR3 sequence (DNA): TGTGCCACGGACAGAAGCGAAAATTCACCCCTCCACTTT.

The CDR3: CASSQGPQGRDYTF. The CDR3 DNA reads TGCGCCAGCAGCCAAGGGCCCCAGGGGAGGGACTACACCTTC. The V gene is TRBV4-3, the J gene TRBJ1-2; D possibly corresponds to TRBD1 (6 bases). The V gene's germline CDR1 is LGHNA and CDR2 YSLEER. V lost 1 base, J lost 10 bases, and 16 bases lay in between. The CDR3 sequence is 14 residues long.

A single count supports this clone. The CDR3 spells CSARVGGNTIYF. The DNA of the CDR3 is TGCAGCGCCAGGGTGGGTGGAAACACCATATATTTT. This chain uses TRBV29-1 with TRBJ1-3; perhaps TRBD1 as D (5 bases). Deletions cut 7 bases from V and 3 bases from J, with 10 bases between. Germline values: CDR1 SQVTM, CDR2 ANQGSEA. The CDR3 spans 12 residues.

The V and J genes are TRBV4-3 and TRBJ1-4; 7 nucleotides match TRBD1. Trimming at V came to 4 bases and at J to 0 bases, leaving 11 bases not matched to a gene. Germline V lookup: CDR1 LGHNA, CDR2 YSLEER. The CDR3 extends over 18 amino acids. The CDR3 here is CASSRLDRREATNEKLFF. CDR3 nucleotide sequence: TGCGCCAGCAGCCGATTGGACAGGCGTGAGGCAACTAATGAAAAACTGTTTTTT.

The rearrangement joins TRBV7-9 to TRBJ2-3; perhaps TRBD2 as D (7 bases). Trimming pared 5 bases from V and 4 bases from J, leaving 19 bases between. The germline gives CDR1 SEHNR, CDR2 FQNEAQ (reference sequence). The CDR3 covers 16 residues. The CDR3 is CASSMPGGLAADTQYF. The CDR3 bases are TGTGCCAGCAGCATGCCCGGGGGGCTAGCGGCAGATACGCAGTATTTT.

The chain uses TRBV7-9 and TRBJ1-6; 7 bases align to TRBD1. Germline CDR1 is SEHNR and CDR2 is FQNEAQ (reference sequence). The CDR3 runs to 15 residues. V shed 7 bases and J 8 bases; nucleotides not matched to a gene: 11. The CDR3 bases are TGTGCCAGCACGGAAGGGGGCATAACGGATTCACCCCTCCACTTT. This encodes CASTEGGITDSPLHF. Based on the CDR3 plus reference TRBV7-9 and TRBJ1-6, the full variable domain is DTGVSQNPRHKITKRGQNVTFRCDPISEHNRLYWYRQTLGQGPEFLTYFQNEAQLEKSRLLSDRFSAERPKGSFSTLEIQRTEQGDSAMYLCASTEGGITDSPLHFGNGTRLTVT.

This clone showed up just once. DNA for the CDR3: TGTGCCAGCAGCGCGGCTGAAGGGAACACCGGGGAGCTGTTTTTT. This translates into CASSAAEGNTGELFF. The rearrangement links TRBV7-3 to TRBJ2-2; the D is unclear. The CDR3 spans 15 residues. Trimming shortened V by 5 bases and J by 1 base, and 11 bases separated the two germline ends. Per the germline V gene, CDR1 is SGHTA and CDR2 is FQGTGA. Complete variable domain (other parts from reference TRBV7-3 and TRBJ2-2): GAGVSQTPSNKVTEKGKYVELRCDPISGHTALYWYRQSLGQGPEFLIYFQGTGAADDSGLPNDRFFAVRPEGSVSTLKIQRTERGDSAVYLCASSAAEGNTGELFFGEGSRLTVL.

This clone has more than one count but fewer than ten. The chain combines TRBV15 with TRBJ1-1, with TRBD1 as a possible D gene (5 bases). With 1 base removed from V and 4 bases from J, the gap between germline ends came to 7 bases. This CDR3 has 13 amino acids. The germline CDR1 and CDR2 sequences are LNHNV and YYDKDF (reference sequence). CDR3 nucleotide sequence: TGTGCCACCAGCAGAGGGGGGGGCACTGAAGCTTTCTTT. Translated: CATSRGGGTEAFF.

The J gene is TRBJ1-4, the V gene TRBV25-1, with D hard to call. With 6 bases removed from V and 5 bases from J, the gap between germline ends came to 7 bases. The CDR3 totals 12 residues. Germline V lookup: CDR1 MGHDK, CDR2 SYGVNS. The CDR3 region is CASSIQNEKLFF. Here the CDR3 DNA reads TGTGCCAGCAGCATACAGAATGAAAAACTGTTTTTT.

This chain joins TRBV7-2 and TRBJ2-3; no firm D call. The CDR3 extends over 16 amino acids. V dropped 1 base and J dropped 0 bases, with 11 bases sitting between them. The germline gives CDR1 SGHTA, CDR2 FQGNSA. CDR3 nucleotides: TGTGCCAGCAGCTTAGACTCTCCCTATAGCACAGATACGCAGTATTTT. Amino acid sequence: CASSLDSPYSTDTQYF.

CDR3 sequence reads: CASSIDTEETQYF. The CDR3 DNA sequence: TGTGCCAGTAGTATCGACACCGAAGAGACCCAGTACTTC. This chain uses TRBV19 with TRBJ2-5; no firm D call. The CDR3 loop spans 13 amino acids. V was shortened by 3 bases and J by 3 bases, with 8 bases between the two germline ends. CDR1 is LNHDA, CDR2 SQIVND, per germline (reference sequence).

The chain carries TRBV18 and TRBJ1-5, with D maybe TRBD1 (5 bases). Per the germline V gene, CDR1 is KGHSH and CDR2 is LQKENI. CDR3 length equals 21 residues. Trimming took off 3 bases at V and 0 bases at J, with 27 bases between the two ends. The CDR3 here is CASSPDPDGGFQGLSNQPQHF. In nucleotides, the CDR3 is TGTGCCAGCTCACCTGACCCTGACGGAGGGTTTCAGGGACTTAGCAATCAGCCCCAGCATTTT.

The CDR3 here is CASRVDRSDSPLHF. In nucleotides, the CDR3 is TGTGCCAGCAGGGTGGACAGGTCTGATTCACCCCTCCACTTT. The rearrangement joins TRBV28 to TRBJ1-6; TRBD1 agrees at 7 bases. V shed 6 bases, J shed 8 bases, and the junction held 7 bases outside the gene matches. Germline V gene sequence: CDR1 MDHEN, CDR2 SYDVKM. The CDR3 extends over 14 amino acids. The full variable domain, rest sourced from reference TRBV28 and TRBJ1-6, is DVKVTQSSRYLVKRTGEKVFLECVQDMDHENMFWYRQDPGLGLRLIYFSYDVKMKEKGDIPEGYSVSREKKERFSLILESASTNQTSMYLCASRVDRSDSPLHFGNGTRLTVT.

The rearrangement links TRBV5-1 to TRBJ2-2; tentative D call: TRBD2 (6 bases). V lost 6 bases and J lost 7, with 10 bases in between. CDR1 SGHRS and CDR2 YFSETQ come from the germline V gene. The CDR3 runs to 12 residues. This chain's CDR3 is CASTWGDGELFF. CDR3 sequence (DNA): TGCGCCAGCACATGGGGGGACGGGGAGCTGTTTTTT.